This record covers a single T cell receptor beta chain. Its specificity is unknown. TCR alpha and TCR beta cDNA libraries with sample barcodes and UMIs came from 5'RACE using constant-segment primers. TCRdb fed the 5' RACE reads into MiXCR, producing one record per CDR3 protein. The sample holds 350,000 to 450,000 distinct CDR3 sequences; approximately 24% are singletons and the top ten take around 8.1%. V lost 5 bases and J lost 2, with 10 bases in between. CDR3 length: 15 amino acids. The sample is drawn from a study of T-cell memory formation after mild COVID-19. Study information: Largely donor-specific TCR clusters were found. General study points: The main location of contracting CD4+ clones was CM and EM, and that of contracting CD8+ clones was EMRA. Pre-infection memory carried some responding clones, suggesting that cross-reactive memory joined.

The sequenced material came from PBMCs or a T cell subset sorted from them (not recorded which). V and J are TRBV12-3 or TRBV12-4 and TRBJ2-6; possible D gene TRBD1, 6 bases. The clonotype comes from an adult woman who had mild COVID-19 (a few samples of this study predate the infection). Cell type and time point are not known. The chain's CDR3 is CASSPGVAGANVLTF. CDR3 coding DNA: TGTGCCAGCAGTCCAGGGGTTGCTGGGGCCAACGTCCTGACTTTC.